Given below is one T cell receptor (beta chain) in context. The sample is drawn from a study of shared clonotypes between healthy human individuals. The repertoire was sequenced with immunoSEQ multiplex PCR; TCRdb's copy has only in-frame clones and lacks some. The sample consists of about half a million clones, approximately 71% of them appearing once. Germline CDR1 reads SGDLS; CDR2 reads YYNGEE. The CDR3 sequence is 18 residues long. Trimming took 7 bases from V and 2 from J; bases not matched to a gene: 18. The clonotype comes from a woman aged 40 to 50 in good health. Some clones in this sample may be carry-over from other donors' samples. The V call is TRBV9, the J call TRBJ2-1; 7 positions agree with TRBD2. What was sequenced was PBMCs. CDR3 nucleotide sequence: TGTGCCAGCGGGAGGACGGGAGGTTCCCCGGGGGCCTACAATGAGCAGTTCTTC. It yields the protein CASGRTGGSPGAYNEQFF.